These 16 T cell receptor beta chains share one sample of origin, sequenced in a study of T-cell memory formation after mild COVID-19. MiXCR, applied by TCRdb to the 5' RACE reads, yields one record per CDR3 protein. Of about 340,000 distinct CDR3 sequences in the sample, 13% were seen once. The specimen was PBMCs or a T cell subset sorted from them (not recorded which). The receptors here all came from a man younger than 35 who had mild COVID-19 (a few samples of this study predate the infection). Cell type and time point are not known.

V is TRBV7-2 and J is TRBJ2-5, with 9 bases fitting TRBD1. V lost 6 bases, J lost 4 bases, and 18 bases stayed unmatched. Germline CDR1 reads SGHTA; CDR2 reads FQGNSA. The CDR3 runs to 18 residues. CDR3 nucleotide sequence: TGTGCCAGCAGTTCCCTAGGGGGACAGGGAAGAAGGCGAGAGACCCAGTACTTC. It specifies CASSSLGGQGRRRETQYF.

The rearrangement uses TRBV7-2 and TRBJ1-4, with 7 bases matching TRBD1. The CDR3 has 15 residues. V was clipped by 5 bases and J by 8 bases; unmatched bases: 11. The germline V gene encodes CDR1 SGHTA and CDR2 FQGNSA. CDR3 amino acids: CASSLSTGAGEKLFF. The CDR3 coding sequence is TGTGCCAGCAGCCTTTCAACAGGGGCGGGAGAAAAACTGTTTTTT.

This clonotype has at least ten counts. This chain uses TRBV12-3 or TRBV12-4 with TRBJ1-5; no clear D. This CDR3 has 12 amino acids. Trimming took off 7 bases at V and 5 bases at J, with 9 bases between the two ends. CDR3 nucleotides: TGTGCCAGCACCCAGGACGATCAGCCCCAGCATTTT. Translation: CASTQDDQPQHF.

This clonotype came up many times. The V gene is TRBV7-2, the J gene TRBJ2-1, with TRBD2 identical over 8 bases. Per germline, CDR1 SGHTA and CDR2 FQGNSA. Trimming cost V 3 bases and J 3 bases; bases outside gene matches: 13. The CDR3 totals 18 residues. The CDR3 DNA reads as TGTGCCAGCAGCTTCTCTCATGATCGGGGGGGCTTCTACAATGAGCAGTTCTTC. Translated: CASSFSHDRGGFYNEQFF. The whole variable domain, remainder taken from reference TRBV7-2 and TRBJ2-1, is GAGVSQSPSNKVTEKGKDVELRCDPISGHTALYWYRQSLGQGLEFLIYFQGNSAPDKSGLPSDRFSAERTGGSVSTLTIQRTQQEDSAVYLCASSFSHDRGGFYNEQFFGPGTRLTVL.

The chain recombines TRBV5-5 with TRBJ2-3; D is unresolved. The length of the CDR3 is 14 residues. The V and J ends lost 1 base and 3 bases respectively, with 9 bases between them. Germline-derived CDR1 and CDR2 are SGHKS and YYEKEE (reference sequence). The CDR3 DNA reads TGTGCCAGCAGCTTGATCATCTTGACAGATACGCAGTATTTT. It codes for CASSLIILTDTQYF. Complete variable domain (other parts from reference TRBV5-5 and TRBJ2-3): DAGVTQSPTHLIKTRGQQVTLRCSPISGHKSVSWYQQVLGQGPQFIFQYYEKEERGRGNFPDRFSARQFPNYSSELNVNALLLGDSALYLCASSLIILTDTQYFGPGTRLTVL.

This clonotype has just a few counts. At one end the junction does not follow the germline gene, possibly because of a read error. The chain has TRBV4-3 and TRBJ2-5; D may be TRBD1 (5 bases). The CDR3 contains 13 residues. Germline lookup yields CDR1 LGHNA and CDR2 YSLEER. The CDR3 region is CASSQDPGATQYF. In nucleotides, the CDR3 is TGCGCAAGCAGCCAAGATCCTGGGGCGACCCAGTACTTC.

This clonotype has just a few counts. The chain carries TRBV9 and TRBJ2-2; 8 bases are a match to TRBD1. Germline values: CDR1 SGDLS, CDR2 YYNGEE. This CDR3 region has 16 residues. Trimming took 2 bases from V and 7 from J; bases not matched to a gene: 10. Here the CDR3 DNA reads TGTGCCAGCAGCGTTCAGCCGACAGGGGTTGGCGGGGAGCTGTTTTTT. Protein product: CASSVQPTGVGGELFF.

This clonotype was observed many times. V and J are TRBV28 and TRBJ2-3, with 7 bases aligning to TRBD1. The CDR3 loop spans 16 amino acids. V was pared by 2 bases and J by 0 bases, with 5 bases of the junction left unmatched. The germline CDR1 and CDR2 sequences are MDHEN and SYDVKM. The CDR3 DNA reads TGTGCCAGCAGTTTAATGAGGGGGCCTAGCACAGATACGCAGTATTTT. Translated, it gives CASSLMRGPSTDTQYF.

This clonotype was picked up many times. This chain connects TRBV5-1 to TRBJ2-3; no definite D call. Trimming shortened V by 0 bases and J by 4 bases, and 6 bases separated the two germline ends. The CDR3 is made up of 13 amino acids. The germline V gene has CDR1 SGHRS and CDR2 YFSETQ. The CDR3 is CASSLDDPDTQYF. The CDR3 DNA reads TGCGCCAGCAGCTTGGACGATCCAGATACGCAGTATTTT.

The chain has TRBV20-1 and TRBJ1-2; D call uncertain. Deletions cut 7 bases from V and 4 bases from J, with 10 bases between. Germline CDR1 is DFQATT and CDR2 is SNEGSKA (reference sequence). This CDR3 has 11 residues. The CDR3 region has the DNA TGCAGTGTCATGACGGGCTATGGCTACACCTTC. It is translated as CSVMTGYGYTF.

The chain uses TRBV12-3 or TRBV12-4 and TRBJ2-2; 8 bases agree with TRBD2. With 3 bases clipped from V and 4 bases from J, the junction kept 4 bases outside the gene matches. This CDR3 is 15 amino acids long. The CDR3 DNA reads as TGTGCCAGCAGTTTTAGGCTAGCGGGCACCGGGGAGCTGTTTTTT. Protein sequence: CASSFRLAGTGELFF.

The chain's CDR3 is CSVDKGAAQYF. The CDR3 DNA reads TGCAGCGTCGATAAAGGGGCAGCCCAGTACTTC. This chain uses TRBV29-1 with TRBJ2-5, with a possible D match to TRBD1 (5 bases). The germline V gene has CDR1 SQVTM and CDR2 ANQGSEA. Trimming stripped 6 bases from V and 9 bases from J, with 14 bases between. The CDR3 sequence is 11 residues long.

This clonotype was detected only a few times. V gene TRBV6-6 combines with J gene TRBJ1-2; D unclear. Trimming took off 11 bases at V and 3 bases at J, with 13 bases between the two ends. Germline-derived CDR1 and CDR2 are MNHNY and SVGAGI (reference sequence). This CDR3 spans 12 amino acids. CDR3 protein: CAVGALDYGYTF. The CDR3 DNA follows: TGTGCCGTGGGTGCCCTCGACTATGGCTACACCTTC.

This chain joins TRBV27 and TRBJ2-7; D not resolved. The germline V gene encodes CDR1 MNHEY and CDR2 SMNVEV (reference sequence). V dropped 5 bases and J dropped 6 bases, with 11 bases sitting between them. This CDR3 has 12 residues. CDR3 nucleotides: TGTGCCAGCAGTCTTGGGGTGGGCGAGCAGTACTTC. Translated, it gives CASSLGVGEQYF.

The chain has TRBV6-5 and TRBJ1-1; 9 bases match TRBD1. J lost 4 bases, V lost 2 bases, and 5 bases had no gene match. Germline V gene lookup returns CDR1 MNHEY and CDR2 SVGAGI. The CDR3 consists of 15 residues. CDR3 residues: CASSYPGQGSTEAFF. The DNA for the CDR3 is TGTGCCAGCAGTTACCCGGGACAGGGTAGCACTGAAGCTTTCTTT.

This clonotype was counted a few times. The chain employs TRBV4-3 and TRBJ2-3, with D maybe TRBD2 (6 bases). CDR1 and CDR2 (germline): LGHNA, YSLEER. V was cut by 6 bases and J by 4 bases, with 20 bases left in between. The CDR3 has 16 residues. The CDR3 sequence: CASSPEPGLGSDTQYF. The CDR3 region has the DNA TGCGCCAGCAGTCCCGAGCCGGGACTGGGATCAGATACGCAGTATTTT.